The clone carrying this T cell receptor beta chain was found once. Its antigen is not identified. The data derive from a study of shared clonotypes between healthy human individuals. Genomic DNA from each subset was divided evenly over several immunoSEQ plates. Data came from immunoSEQ multiplex PCR; TCRdb stores just in-frame clones and leaves some out. The sample carries fewer than 400,000 clones, over 65% recorded once. Broader study findings: The study generally estimated greater richness for naive than memory subsets. Generation probability values for non-shared clonotypes were lower than those for clonotypes shared by all four donors.

V shed 4 bases and J shed 2 bases, with 10 bases lying between them. This CDR3 is built from 13 residues. Germline V CDR1 and CDR2: SGHDT, YYEEEE. The chain has TRBV5-6 and TRBJ2-7, with D possibly called TRBD1 or TRBD2 (5 bases each). The sequencing sample was made of memory CD4+ T cells sorted from blood. Subset defined: CD45RA-negative fraction. This clonotype was sampled from a young man in good health. CDR3 in amino acids: CASSTGRTYEQYF. The CDR3 bases are TGTGCCAGCAGCACGGGACGGACCTACGAGCAGTACTTC.